This is a list of T cell receptor beta chains from one sample in a study of blood T cell repertoires in COVID-19. The method was immunoSEQ multiplex PCR; TCRdb's version includes in-frame clones alone and lacks a portion of them. The sample has about 190,000 clones, 65% to 85% seen once. Source material: peripheral blood. Source of these receptors: a man aged 60 to 75 with active or convalescent COVID-19. The CDR3 runs from the conserved cysteine through the conserved F or W. A D gene is named only where the DNA matches it firmly. Clone size is given for some rows only: seen once, a few or many times, or a class if the clone is expanded.

V,size,J,D,CDR3,DNA
TRBV27,.,TRBJ2-2,TRBD1,CASSFQGVNTGELFF,TGTGCCAGCAGTTTTCAGGGGGTAAACACCGGGGAGCTGTTTTTT
TRBV4-3,.,TRBJ2-7,.,CASSQLPPREQYF,TGCGCCAGCAGCCAATTACCCCCACGGGAGCAGTACTTC
TRBV18,few,TRBJ1-4,.,CASSPLAGRGEKLFF,TGTGCCAGCTCACCACTAGCAGGGAGGGGAGAAAAACTGTTTTTT
TRBV7-9,.,TRBJ1-1,.,CASSGEGSAFF,TGTGCCAGCAGCGGGGAGGGGAGCGCTTTCTTT
TRBV12-5,.,TRBJ2-1,.,CASGSIRGQQFF,TGTGCTAGTGGTTCTATCCGAGGTCAGCAGTTCTTC
TRBV10-3,.,TRBJ2-7,.,CAIKGQGYEQYF,TGTGCCATCAAAGGGCAGGGATACGAGCAGTACTTC
TRBV28,once,TRBJ2-7,TRBD2,CASSLPLGGNEQYF,TGTGCCAGCAGTTTACCTTTGGGAGGGAACGAGCAGTACTTC
TRBV27,.,TRBJ1-5,.,CASSFVSNRNQPQHF,TGTGCCAGCAGTTTCGTATCCAACCGGAATCAGCCCCAGCATTTT
TRBV7-9,.,TRBJ1-5,.,CASSLDGNQPQHF,TGTGCCAGCAGCTTAGACGGGAATCAGCCCCAGCATTTT
TRBV20-1,.,TRBJ2-7,.,CSASRGGLAVSSYEQYF,TGCAGTGCTAGTAGGGGGGGGCTAGCGGTAAGCTCCTACGAGCAGTACTTC
TRBV5-5,.,TRBJ2-7,.,CASSWGPGRYEQYF,TGTGCCAGCAGCTGGGGGCCCGGTAGGTACGAGCAGTACTTC
TRBV18,.,TRBJ2-2,TRBD1,CASSPRDRVTGELFF,TGTGCCAGCTCACCACGGGACAGGGTTACCGGGGAGCTGTTTTTT
TRBV28,once,TRBJ2-3,TRBD2,CASSLMGTSTDTQYF,TGTGCCAGCAGTCTAATGGGGACTAGTACAGATACGCAGTATTTT
TRBV9,.,TRBJ2-7,TRBD1,CASSPSRTGGHEQYF,TGTGCCAGCAGCCCTTCCCGGACAGGGGGCCACGAGCAGTACTTC
TRBV7-3,.,TRBJ2-1,.,CASSFRNGGEQFF,TGTGCCAGCAGCTTCCGGAACGGGGGTGAGCAGTTCTTC
TRBV6-1,.,TRBJ1-1,.,CASSDPTEAFF,TGTGCCAGCAGTGACCCGACTGAAGCTTTCTTT
TRBV19,few,TRBJ1-6,.,CASSKDRSHNSPLHF,TGTGCCAGTAGCAAAGACAGGAGCCATAATTCACCCCTCCACTTT
TRBV21-1,.,TRBJ1-6,.,CASSNRLPEVGTGPNSPLHF,TGTGCCAGCAGCAATCGGCTTCCTGAGGTCGGGACAGGCCCCAATTCACCCCTCCACTTT
TRBV19,few,TRBJ1-4,TRBD1,CASSMGTGVNEKLFF,TGTGCCAGTAGTATGGGGACAGGAGTTAATGAAAAACTGTTTTTT
TRBV5-4,.,TRBJ1-1,.,CASSLIGEKAFF,TGTGCCAGCAGCTTGATCGGGGAGAAGGCTTTCTTT
TRBV7-8,.,TRBJ1-3,TRBD1,CASSLGAGGLEYF,TGTGCCAGCAGCTTAGGAGCAGGGGGCTTGGAGTATTTT
TRBV6-5,.,TRBJ1-2,TRBD1,CASSRDRQYTF,TGTGCCAGCAGCCGGGACAGACAGTACACCTTC